This is a list of T cell receptor beta chains from one sample in a study of beta chain features in type 1 diabetes. Profiling relied on immunoSEQ multiplex PCR, and the TCRdb table lists in-frame clones only, not all of them. The sample lists hundreds of thousands of clones, around 15% occurring once. Sequenced: naive CD4+ T cells from blood. The receptors were gathered from a man younger than 30 with type 1 diabetes. Each CDR3 is given with its conserved first and last residue.

V	J	CDR3
TRBV29-1	TRBJ2-1	CSVEGGRPLYNEQFF
TRBV7-9	TRBJ1-2	CASSRWRGLETGGYTF
TRBV27	TRBJ1-1	CASSLRWMGENTEAFF
TRBV2	TRBJ2-3	CASSLSGTDTQYF
TRBV15	TRBJ2-1	CATSRDPPTGTSGSNEQFF
TRBV7-9	TRBJ1-5	CASSPGQGFNQPQHF
TRBV7-9	TRBJ2-4	CASSSTQGLGYF
TRBV10-3	TRBJ2-3	CAIRGTSGYTDTQYF
TRBV2	TRBJ1-2	CASSPGGQKYGYTF
TRBV10-3	TRBJ1-1	CAINSRADTEAFF
TRBV7-2	TRBJ1-1	CASSIQQGAAFF
TRBV5-1	TRBJ2-5	CASSIAETQYF
TRBV30	TRBJ2-5	CARSSAETQYF
TRBV6-1	TRBJ2-7	CASSGRQLVEQYF
TRBV5-1	TRBJ2-5	CASSPTPETQYF
TRBV7-2	TRBJ2-1	CASSSRDRVSGYGNEQFF
TRBV7-9	TRBJ1-1	CASSPLTGTTEAFF
TRBV30	TRBJ2-4	CAWSPRPGGLAKNIQYF
TRBV6-5	TRBJ1-6	CASSNYNSPLHF
TRBV5-1	TRBJ2-7	CASSLAGTGKSYEQYF
TRBV2	TRBJ1-4	CASERRQGAIGGTNEKLFF
TRBV15	TRBJ1-6	CATRWGTAGNSPLHF
TRBV28	TRBJ2-7	CASAPNYSEQYF
TRBV29-1	TRBJ2-7	CSDRPGRNSYEQYF
TRBV5-4	TRBJ2-7	CASSLPASYEQYF
TRBV5-8	TRBJ2-7	CASSLAVTGISEQYF
TRBV29-1	TRBJ1-3	CSVQTPGNTIYF
TRBV5-4	TRBJ2-7	CASSLDPASSYEQYF
TRBV30	TRBJ2-5	CAWTQVGQETQYF
TRBV4-3	TRBJ1-1	CASSLSPGTSDTEAFF
TRBV7-2	TRBJ2-1	CASSSRGSSYNEQFF
TRBV5-1	TRBJ2-5	CASSTAGTRPSETQYF
TRBV7-9	TRBJ2-6	CASSLGQIVSGANVLTF
TRBV5-4	TRBJ2-6	CASSVPGRSPSGANVLTF
TRBV28	TRBJ2-1	CASSLGGSYNEQFF
TRBV11-2	TRBJ2-7	CASTVVSAGYEQYF
TRBV27	TRBJ1-1	CASSPWTGNTEAFF
TRBV5-4	TRBJ2-1	CASTKAPGSYNEQFF
TRBV6-5	TRBJ2-3	CASTTPPGRQYF